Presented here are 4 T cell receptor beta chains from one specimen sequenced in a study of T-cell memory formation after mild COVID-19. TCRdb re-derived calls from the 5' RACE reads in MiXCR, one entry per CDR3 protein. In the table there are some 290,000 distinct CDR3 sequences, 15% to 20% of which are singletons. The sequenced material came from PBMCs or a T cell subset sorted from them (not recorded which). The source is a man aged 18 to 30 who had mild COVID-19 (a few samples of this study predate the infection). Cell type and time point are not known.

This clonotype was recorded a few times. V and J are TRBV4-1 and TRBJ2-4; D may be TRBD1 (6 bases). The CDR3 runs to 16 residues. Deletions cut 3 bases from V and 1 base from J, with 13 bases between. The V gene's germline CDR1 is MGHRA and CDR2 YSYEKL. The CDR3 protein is CASSQLNREAKNIQYF. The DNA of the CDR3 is TGCGCCAGCAGCCAGTTAAACAGGGAGGCCAAAAACATTCAGTACTTC.

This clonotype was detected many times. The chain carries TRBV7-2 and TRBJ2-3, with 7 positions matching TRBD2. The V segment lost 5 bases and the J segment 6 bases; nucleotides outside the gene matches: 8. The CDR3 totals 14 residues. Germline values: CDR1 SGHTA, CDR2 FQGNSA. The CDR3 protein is CASSLQRGRDTQYF. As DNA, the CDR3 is TGTGCCAGCAGCCTCCAGCGGGGAAGGGATACGCAGTATTTT.

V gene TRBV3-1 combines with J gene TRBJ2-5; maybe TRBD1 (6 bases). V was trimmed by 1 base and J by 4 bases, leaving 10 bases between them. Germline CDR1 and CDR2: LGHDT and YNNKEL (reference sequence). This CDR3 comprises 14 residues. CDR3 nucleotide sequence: TGTGCCAGCAGCCAAGGGCGCAGGGGAGAGACCCAGTACTTC. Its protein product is CASSQGRRGETQYF.

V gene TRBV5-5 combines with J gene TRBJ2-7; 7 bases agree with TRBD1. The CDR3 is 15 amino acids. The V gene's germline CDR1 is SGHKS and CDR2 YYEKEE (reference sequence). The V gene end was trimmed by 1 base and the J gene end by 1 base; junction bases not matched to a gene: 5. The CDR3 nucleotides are TGTGCCAGCAGCTTGCAGGGGGACGTATCCTACGAGCAGTACTTC. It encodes CASSLQGDVSYEQYF.